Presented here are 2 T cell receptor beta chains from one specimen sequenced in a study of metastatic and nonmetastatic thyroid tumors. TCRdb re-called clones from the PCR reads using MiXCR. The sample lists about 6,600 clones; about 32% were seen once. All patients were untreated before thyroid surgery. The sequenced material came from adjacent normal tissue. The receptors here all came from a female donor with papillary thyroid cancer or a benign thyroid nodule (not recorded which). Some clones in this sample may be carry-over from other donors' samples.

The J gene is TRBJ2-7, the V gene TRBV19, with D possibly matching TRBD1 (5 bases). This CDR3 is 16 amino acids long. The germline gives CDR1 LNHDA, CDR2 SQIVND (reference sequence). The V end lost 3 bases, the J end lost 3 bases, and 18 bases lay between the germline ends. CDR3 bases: TGTGCCAGTAGTATCAGCCTGGGCATGGGGCTCTACGAGCAGTACTTC. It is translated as CASSISLGMGLYEQYF.

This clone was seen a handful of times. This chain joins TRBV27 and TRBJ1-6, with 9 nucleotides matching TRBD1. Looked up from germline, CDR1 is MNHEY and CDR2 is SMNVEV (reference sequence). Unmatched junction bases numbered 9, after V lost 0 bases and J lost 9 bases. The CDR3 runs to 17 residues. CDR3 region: CASSLSLLDRGGSPLHF. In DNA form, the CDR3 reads TGTGCCAGCAGTTTATCCCTCCTGGACAGGGGTGGTTCACCCCTCCACTTT.